This T cell receptor (beta chain) was captured in a study of blood T cell repertoires in COVID-19 (dated by TCRdb to 2018 to 2021). In terms of the full investigation: Samples covering the acute and convalescent phases of COVID-19 were provided by collaborators in the United States, Italy and Spain. The material from the prospective study consisted of cDNA or gDNA derived from T cells, B-cell-depleted T cells, or PBMCs. Deeply sampled blood TCRbeta repertoires from subjects exposed to, actively infected with, or recovered from COVID-19 were included in the dataset. The repertoires were released in a freely available public database intended as a resource for research on the immune response to SARS-CoV-2. Samples came from the ongoing ImmuneRACE study (first 160 participants) plus 1,254 subjects from 6 global collaborators. Sample metadata almost always included a de-identified subject ID, COVID-19 status, age in years and sex. Where HLA class I and class II types were available, the types were taken from metadata supplied by the sample provider, not from assay-based typing. The paper as a whole reports these results and caveats: The amount of clinical and demographic metadata varied by source and participant and was provided uncurated.

Whole blood was collected in K2EDTA tubes by collaborating institutions according to the institutions' own protocols. For TCRbeta analysis, collaborators shipped samples in one of three forms: frozen whole blood, isolated PBMCs, or DNA extracted from either of those sample types. With regard to this clone: Its antigen specificity is not known. No qualities accompany the bases; no much larger clone lies one base away.

TCRbeta CDR3 regions were amplified from genomic DNA by means of the immunoSEQ Assay, a bias-controlled multiplex PCR. As for how the authors treated the data: Nucleated cell counts per sample were estimated from amplification of reference gene primers within the assay. Sequence reads were collapsed and filtered to measure the absolute abundance of every unique TCRbeta CDR3 rearrangement. For each sample, productive Simpson clonality was calculated as the square root of Simpson's diversity index over productive rearrangements. TCRdb carries this immuneACCESS record with in-frame sequences only. Its versions omit some clonotypes, under half of them owing to an unresolved V gene in the studies checked, with the rest unexplained. V and J calls and clone size are copied from that table; D and trimming were computed from the DNA. The sample profile shows 130,000 or so clones; around 89% of them were found once. The ten largest clones take up 25% to 30% of the sample.

The germline V and J ends show losses of 3 bases and 3 bases respectively, and no gene match explains 7 bases of the junction. The CDR3 contains 16 residues, cysteine and phenylalanine counted. Only the CDR3 portion is preserved as DNA: 48 bases, with reading frame beginning at the first base. Looking up the germline V gene yields CDR1 MNHNS and CDR2 SASEGT. Sequenced: peripheral blood. This chain joins TRBV6-1 to TRBJ2-7, and 11 bases in between align with TRBD2. The clonotype was recovered from a man in his 70s with active or convalescent COVID-19. The CDR3 protein: CASSELAGGAFYEQYF. The nucleotide sequence reads as follows: TGTGCCAGCAGTGAGTTAGCGGGAGGGGCATTCTACGAGCAGTACTTC.